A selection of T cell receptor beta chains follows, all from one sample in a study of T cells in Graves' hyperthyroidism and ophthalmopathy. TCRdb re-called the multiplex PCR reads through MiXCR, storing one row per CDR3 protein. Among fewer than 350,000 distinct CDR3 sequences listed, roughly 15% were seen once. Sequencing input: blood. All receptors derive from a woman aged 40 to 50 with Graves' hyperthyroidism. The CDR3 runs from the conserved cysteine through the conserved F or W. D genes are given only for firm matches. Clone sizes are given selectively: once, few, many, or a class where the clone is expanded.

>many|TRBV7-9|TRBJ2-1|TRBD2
CASSLAHSGQPGLAYDEQFF
TGTGCCAGCAGCTTAGCTCATTCGGGACAACCGGGACTAGCGTACGATGAGCAGTTCTTC
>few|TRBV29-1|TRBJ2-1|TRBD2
CSVEGGTSGSSYNEQFF
TGCAGCGTTGAAGGTGGGACTAGCGGGAGCTCCTACAATGAGCAGTTCTTC
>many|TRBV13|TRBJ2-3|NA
CASSQTSGWEVGGVDTQYF
TGTGCCAGCAGCCAGACGTCAGGGTGGGAGGTGGGAGGAGTCGATACGCAGTATTTT
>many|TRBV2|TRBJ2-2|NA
CASSAVRGNTGELFF
TGTGCCAGCAGTGCGGTCAGGGGAAACACCGGGGAGCTGTTTTTT
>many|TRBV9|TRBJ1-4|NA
CASSEGPWAGRTNEKLFF
TGTGCCAGCAGCGAGGGCCCTTGGGCAGGGCGAACTAATGAAAAACTGTTTTTT
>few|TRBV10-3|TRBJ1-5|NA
CAISEVTTAQPQHF
TGTGCCATCAGTGAAGTGACTACGGCTCAGCCCCAGCATTTT
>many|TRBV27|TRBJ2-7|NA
CASSLLGLKLSEQYF
TGTGCCAGCAGTCTCCTAGGGCTAAAGTTAAGCGAGCAGTACTTC
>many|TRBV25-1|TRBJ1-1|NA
CASSERWGRQLNTEAFF
TGTGCCAGCAGTGAAAGGTGGGGACGGCAGTTGAACACTGAAGCTTTCTTT
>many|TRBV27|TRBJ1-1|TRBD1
CASSLSTGATNTEAFF
TGTGCCAGCAGTTTATCAACAGGGGCGACGAACACTGAAGCTTTCTTT
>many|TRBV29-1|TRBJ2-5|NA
CSVAGGGETQYF
TGCAGCGTTGCCGGGGGCGGGGAGACCCAGTACTTC
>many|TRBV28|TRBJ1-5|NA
CASSPPTAGNQPQHF
TGTGCCAGCAGTCCCCCGACAGCCGGCAATCAGCCCCAGCATTTT
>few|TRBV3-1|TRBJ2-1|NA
CASSQGFKGFSENEQFF
TGTGCCAGCAGCCAAGGATTTAAGGGCTTTAGCGAGAACGAGCAGTTCTTC
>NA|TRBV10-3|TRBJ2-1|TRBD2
CAIGGLAGDGDEQFF
TGTGCCATCGGGGGGCTAGCGGGAGATGGCGATGAGCAGTTCTTC
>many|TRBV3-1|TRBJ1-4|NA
CASSQESLNEKLFF
TGTGCCAGCAGCCAAGAGTCTCTTAATGAAAAACTGTTTTTT
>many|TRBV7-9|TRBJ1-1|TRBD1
CASSFGQGASTEAFF
TGTGCCAGCAGCTTTGGACAGGGGGCGAGCACTGAAGCTTTCTTT
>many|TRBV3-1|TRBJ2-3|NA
CASSLSGTTDTQYF
TGTGCCAGCAGCCTCAGCGGAACCACAGATACGCAGTATTTT
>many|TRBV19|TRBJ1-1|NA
CASDPIVDTEAFF
TGTGCCAGTGACCCTATAGTGGACACTGAAGCTTTCTTT
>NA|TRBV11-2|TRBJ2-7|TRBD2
CASSVRLAGEQYF
TGTGCCAGCAGCGTTCGACTAGCGGGAGAGCAGTACTTC
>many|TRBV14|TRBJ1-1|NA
CASSQVAGSSATEAFF
TGTGCCAGCAGCCAAGTAGCAGGGAGTTCTGCGACTGAAGCTTTCTTT
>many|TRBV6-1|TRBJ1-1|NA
CASSSSRQAFF
TGTGCCAGCAGTTCCTCGAGGCAAGCTTTCTTT
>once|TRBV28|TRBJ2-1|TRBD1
CASAPGQGVDEQFF
TGTGCCAGCGCACCGGGACAGGGTGTCGATGAGCAGTTCTTC
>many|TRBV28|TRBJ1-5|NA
CASSLFGVYQPQHF
TGTGCCAGCAGTTTATTCGGGGTTTATCAGCCCCAGCATTTT
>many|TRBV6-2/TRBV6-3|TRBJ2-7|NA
CASRLRMREQYF
TGTGCCAGCAGACTTCGAATGCGCGAGCAGTACTTC
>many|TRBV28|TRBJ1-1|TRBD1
CASSLGGQTNTEAFF
TGTGCCAGCAGTTTAGGGGGACAGACGAACACTGAAGCTTTCTTT
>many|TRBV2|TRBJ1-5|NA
CASGYSNQPQHF
TGTGCCAGCGGTTATAGCAATCAGCCCCAGCATTTT
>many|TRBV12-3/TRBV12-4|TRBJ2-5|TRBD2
CASSFGLAGVGEETQYF
TGTGCCAGCAGTTTCGGACTAGCGGGAGTAGGGGAAGAGACCCAGTACTTC
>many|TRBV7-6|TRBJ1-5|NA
CASSLASISVPNSNQPQHF
TGTGCCAGCAGCTTAGCGTCTATCTCAGTCCCCAATAGCAATCAGCCCCAGCATTTT
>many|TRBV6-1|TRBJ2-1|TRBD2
CASSGTSGDGEQFF
TGTGCCAGCAGTGGGACTAGCGGGGACGGTGAGCAGTTCTTC
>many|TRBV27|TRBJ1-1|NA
CASSNTRAGEAFF
TGTGCCAGCAGTAATACCAGGGCGGGTGAAGCTTTCTTT
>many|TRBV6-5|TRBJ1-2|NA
CASSYSHQGRNYGYTF
TGTGCCAGCAGTTACTCGCACCAGGGGAGAAACTATGGCTACACCTTC
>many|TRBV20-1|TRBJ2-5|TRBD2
CSARTSGSGVETQYF
TGCAGTGCTAGGACTAGCGGGAGTGGGGTGGAGACCCAGTACTTC
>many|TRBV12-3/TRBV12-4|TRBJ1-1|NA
CASSFGVVGAEAFF
TGTGCCAGCAGTTTTGGGGTTGTGGGGGCCGAAGCTTTCTTT
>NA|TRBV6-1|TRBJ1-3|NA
CASTGAGAGNTIYF
TGTGCCAGCACAGGGGCCGGGGCTGGAAACACCATATATTTT
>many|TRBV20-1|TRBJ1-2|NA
CSAKPVSGAGDYGYTF
TGCAGTGCTAAACCCGTATCAGGGGCCGGGGACTATGGCTACACCTTC
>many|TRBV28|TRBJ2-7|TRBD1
CASSREGTGYYEQYF
TGTGCCAGCAGCAGAGAAGGGACAGGATACTACGAGCAGTACTTC
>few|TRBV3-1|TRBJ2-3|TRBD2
CASSQEGAGGLKDTQYF
TGTGCCAGCAGCCAAGAGGGAGCGGGAGGGTTAAAGGATACGCAGTATTTT
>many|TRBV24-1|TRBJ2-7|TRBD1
CATSDSGQPFSYEQYF
TGTGCCACCAGTGATTCGGGACAGCCCTTCTCCTACGAGCAGTACTTC
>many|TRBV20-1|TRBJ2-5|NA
CSAGGVQETQYF
TGCAGTGCCGGGGGAGTCCAAGAGACCCAGTACTTC
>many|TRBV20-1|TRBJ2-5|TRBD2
CSASRTGGTISVLAKETQYF
TGCAGTGCTAGCCGCACTGGGGGGACTATATCGGTATTAGCGAAAGAGACCCAGTACTTC
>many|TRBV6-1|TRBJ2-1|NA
CASSDLFGGDEQFF
TGTGCCAGCAGTGATTTATTTGGGGGTGATGAGCAGTTCTTC
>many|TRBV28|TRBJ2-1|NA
CASSHPPYNEQFF
TGTGCCAGCAGTCATCCCCCCTACAATGAGCAGTTCTTC
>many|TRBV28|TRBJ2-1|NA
CASSLAWNEQFF
TGTGCCAGCAGTCTCGCGTGGAATGAGCAGTTCTTC
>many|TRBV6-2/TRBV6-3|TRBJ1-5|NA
CASSNRGQPQHF
TGTGCCAGCAGCAACCGGGGGCAGCCCCAGCATTTT
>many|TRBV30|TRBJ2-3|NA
CAWTGSTDTQYF
TGTGCCTGGACGGGAAGCACAGATACGCAGTATTTT
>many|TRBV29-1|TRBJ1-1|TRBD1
CSVLRQGARVAFF
TGCAGCGTCCTTCGACAGGGGGCACGGGTAGCTTTCTTT
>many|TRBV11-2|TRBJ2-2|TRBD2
CASSSTTSGRNTGELFF
TGTGCCAGCAGCTCGACGACTAGCGGACGGAACACCGGGGAGCTGTTTTTT
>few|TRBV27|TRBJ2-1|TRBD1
CASSGRDRDRRFF
TGTGCCAGCAGCGGCCGGGACAGGGATCGACGGTTCTTC
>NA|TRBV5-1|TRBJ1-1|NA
CASSQLGGMNTEAFF
TGCGCCAGCAGCCAGTTAGGGGGGATGAACACTGAAGCTTTCTTT
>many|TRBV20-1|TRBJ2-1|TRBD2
CSARETGTSSNEQFF
TGCAGTGCTAGGGAAACCGGGACTAGCTCTAATGAGCAGTTCTTC
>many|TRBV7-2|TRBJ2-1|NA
CASSLQGSSYNEQFF
TGTGCCAGCAGCTTACAGGGGAGCTCCTACAATGAGCAGTTCTTC
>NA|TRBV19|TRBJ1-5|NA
CASSIEGGQPQHF
TGTGCCAGTAGTATCGAGGGAGGTCAGCCCCAGCATTTT
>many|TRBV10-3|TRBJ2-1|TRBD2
CAISTGTSGGVSYNEQFF
TGTGCCATCAGTACCGGGACTAGCGGGGGGGTCTCCTACAATGAGCAGTTCTTC
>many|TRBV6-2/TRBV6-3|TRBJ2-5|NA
CASSAFTGPQETQYF
TGTGCCAGCAGCGCATTTACAGGGCCACAAGAGACCCAGTACTTC
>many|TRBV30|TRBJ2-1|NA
CAWAPDHEQFF
TGTGCCTGGGCACCTGATCATGAGCAGTTCTTC